This T cell receptor (beta chain) was obtained from a study of cytomegalovirus exposure and HLA in healthy donors. Researchers ran the PCR with 60 Vbeta and 13 Jbeta primers. Some clones are missing from TCRdb's copy, which holds only in-frame ones; the method was immunoSEQ multiplex PCR. The sample lists 85,000 to 110,000 clones; approximately 70% were seen once. The CDR3 spans 16 residues. Per germline, CDR1 SGHRS and CDR2 YFSETQ. After removal of 3 bases from V and 3 bases from J, the junction contained 11 bases not matched to a gene. The sequenced sample was PBMCs. This chain links TRBV5-1 with TRBJ2-7; 8 nucleotides align to TRBD1. This sequence originates from a woman in her 50s in good health and CMV-seronegative. The DNA of the CDR3 is TGCGCCAGCAGCTGGCAGGGGGCGAAAACTAGCTACGAGCAGTACTTC. Protein sequence: CASSWQGAKTSYEQYF.